This T cell receptor beta chain was identified during a study of T cells in Graves' hyperthyroidism and ophthalmopathy. Between the trimmed V and J ends, which lost 7 bases and 9 bases, there was a span of 13 bases. In germline, CDR1 is SEHNR, CDR2 FQNEAQ (reference sequence). The CDR3 totals 12 residues. Amplification targeted TCR beta CDR3 regions from RNA transcripts. Primed by the HTBI set, a first-round RT-PCR was run on the TCR CDR3. Each CDR3 protein is one row after TCRdb ran MiXCR on the multiplex PCR reads. The sample lists around 110,000 distinct CDR3 sequences; 16% were seen once. Sequenced sample: blood. This chain connects TRBV7-9 to TRBJ2-1; D perhaps matches TRBD1 (5 bases). The TCR was taken from a woman aged 50 to 60 with Graves' hyperthyroidism. This CDR3 is CASTGWVAEQFF. In nucleotides, the CDR3 is TGTGCCAGCACAGGGTGGGTAGCTGAGCAGTTCTTC.